This T cell receptor (beta chain) comes out of a study of blood T cell repertoires in COVID-19. The wider study: From the United States, Italy and Spain came samples of acute and convalescent COVID-19.

Libraries were prepared by immunoSEQ multiplex PCR; TCRdb keeps only in-frame clonotypes and omits some of them. The sample comprises about 200,000 clones, around 88% of which are singletons, and about 6% rests with the top ten. J was trimmed by 10 bases and V by 0 bases; bases with no gene match: 3. The CDR3 is 13 amino acids. The germline V gene encodes CDR1 SGHAT and CDR2 FQNNGV. The study drew participants aged about 18 to 95 years from about two dozen US areas. The specimen was PBMCs or T cells enriched from blood (not recorded which). This TCR was recovered from a man aged 35 to 55 with acute COVID-19. This chain links TRBV11-2 with TRBJ1-1; TRBD1 matches 9 bases. CDR3 nucleotide sequence: TGTGCCAGCAGCTTAGATCCGGACAGGGGAGCTTTCTTT. This encodes CASSLDPDRGAFF.